What follows are 22 T cell receptor beta chains derived from one specimen sequenced in a study of technical replicates of blood from four donors. Using immunoSEQ multiplex PCR, the repertoire was profiled, and TCRdb retains in-frame clones only, with some absent. This table has about 79,000 clones, roughly 94% appearing once. The sample was T cells isolated from PBMCs. All receptors derive from a human donor in good health.

This chain links TRBV5-4 with TRBJ2-7, with D tentatively TRBD1 (6 bases). V was clipped by 4 bases and J by 6 bases, with 26 bases between them. The CDR3 sequence is 17 residues long. CDR1 SGHNT and CDR2 YYREEE come from the germline V gene (reference sequence). The CDR3 loop is CASSQDWTAFLSGEQYF. The CDR3, as DNA: TGTGCCAGCAGCCAGGACTGGACAGCCTTTCTCTCCGGCGAGCAGTACTTC.

This chain links TRBV7-9 with TRBJ2-1; 10 positions agree with TRBD1. Germline CDR1 SEHNR, CDR2 FQNEAQ (reference sequence). The J segment lost 4 bases and the V segment lost 6 bases, leaving 6 bases of the junction unmatched. This CDR3 contains 15 residues. The CDR3 reads CASRNRDRGYNEQFF. The CDR3 region has the DNA TGTGCCAGCAGAAACCGGGACAGGGGTTACAATGAGCAGTTCTTC. Supplemented by reference TRBV7-9 and TRBJ2-1, the full variable domain reads DTGVSQNPRHKITKRGQNVTFRCDPISEHNRLYWYRQTLGQGPEFLTYFQNEAQLEKSRLLSDRFSAERPKGSFSTLEIQRTEQGDSAMYLCASRNRDRGYNEQFFGPGTRLTVL.

The J gene is TRBJ1-2, the V gene TRBV10-2; a weak D match, TRBD1 (5 bases). Trimming shortened V by 0 bases and J by 2 bases, and 16 bases separated the two germline ends. CDR3 length: 17 amino acids. The germline gives CDR1 WSHSY, CDR2 SAAADI. CDR3 amino acids: CASSESGDGGWNYGYTF. CDR3 DNA: TGCGCCAGCAGTGAGTCCGGAGACGGGGGTTGGAACTATGGCTACACCTTC.

The chain joins TRBV4-1 to TRBJ2-1; D uncertain. The CDR3 runs 16 residues. The germline CDR1 and CDR2 sequences are MGHRA and YSYEKL. V lost 3 bases to trimming and J lost 0 bases, with 12 bases between them. The CDR3: CASSQVNLISYNEQFF. The CDR3 nucleotides are TGCGCCAGCAGCCAGGTAAACCTAATCTCCTACAATGAGCAGTTCTTC.

The J gene is TRBJ1-2, the V gene TRBV9; weak D call: TRBD1 (5 bases). The germline CDR1 and CDR2 sequences are SGDLS and YYNGEE. This CDR3 comprises 14 residues. With 0 bases removed from V and 7 bases from J, the gap between germline ends came to 13 bases. The CDR3 bases are TGTGCCAGCAGCGTAGAATCCCAGGGTCGTGGCTACACCTTC. This sequence encodes CASSVESQGRGYTF.

The CDR3 DNA follows: TGTGCCAGCAGTTTAGCTAGCTTTCAGGTATACAATGAGCAGTTCTTC. Translating gives CASSLASFQVYNEQFF. The genes are TRBV28 and TRBJ2-1, with a weak D call TRBD2 (5 bases). The V gene lost 2 bases and the J gene lost 4 bases, with 15 bases spanning the gap. Germline CDR1 MDHEN, CDR2 SYDVKM. The CDR3 totals 16 residues.

V usage is TRBV11-2 and J usage is TRBJ2-7; 8 nucleotides agree with TRBD2. CDR1 SGHAT and CDR2 FQNNGV come from the germline V gene. The CDR3 contains 15 residues. Trimming took 5 bases from V and 3 from J; bases not matched to a gene: 9. CDR3 nucleotide sequence: TGTGCCAGCAGCCTAGGACTAGCCGAGTTCTACGAGCAGTACTTC. Translated, it gives CASSLGLAEFYEQYF. The full variable domain, completed using reference TRBV11-2 and TRBJ2-7, is EAGVAQSPRYKIIEKRQSVAFWCNPISGHATLYWYQQILGQGPKLLIQFQNNGVVDDSQLPKDRFSAERLKGVDSTLKIQPAKLEDSAVYLCASSLGLAEFYEQYFGPGTRLTVT.

This sequence joins TRBV5-1 and TRBJ2-1, with unresolved D. This CDR3 comprises 15 residues. Trimming pared 2 bases from V and 0 bases from J, leaving 9 bases between. CDR1 and CDR2 from the germline V gene are SGHRS and YFSETQ. The CDR3: CASSLDMSSYNEQFF. The CDR3 DNA reads as TGCGCCAGCAGCTTAGACATGAGCTCCTACAATGAGCAGTTCTTC.

The chain carries TRBV7-6 and TRBJ1-1, with D tentatively TRBD1 (5 bases). CDR3 length: 15 residues. CDR1 is SGHVS, CDR2 FNYEAQ, per germline. The V end lost 7 bases, the J end lost 4 bases, and 19 bases lay between the germline ends. DNA of the CDR3: TGTGCCAGCACCCAACTCTCCGGGGGGGGCACTGAAGCTTTCTTT. Protein product: CASTQLSGGGTEAFF.

The chain has TRBV7-9 and TRBJ2-7, with D possibly TRBD1 on 6 matching bases. V lost 5 bases to trimming and J lost 5 bases, with 19 bases between them. Germline V gene data show CDR1 as SEHNR and CDR2 as FQNEAQ (reference sequence). The CDR3 has 15 amino acids. The CDR3 sequence is CASSPPSTGTNEQYF. The CDR3 DNA follows: TGTGCCAGCAGCCCCCCGAGCACAGGGACCAACGAGCAGTACTTC.

The chain has TRBV11-2 and TRBJ1-3; tentative D call: TRBD1 (5 bases). Trimming pared 2 bases from V and 2 bases from J, leaving 13 bases between. The CDR3 has 16 amino acids. Germline CDR1 SGHAT, CDR2 FQNNGV. DNA of the CDR3: TGTGCCAGCAGCTTAAGGGATCGGGGGACTGGAAACACCATATATTTT. Protein: CASSLRDRGTGNTIYF.

The chain has TRBV13 and TRBJ2-1; maybe TRBD1 (6 bases). The germline V and J ends were trimmed by 8 bases and 5 bases, with 16 bases remaining between them. The CDR3 contains 14 residues. The germline V gene has CDR1 PRHDT and CDR2 FYEKMQ (reference sequence). The CDR3 spells CASVPRGIDNEQFF. The CDR3 DNA reads as TGTGCCAGCGTACCGAGGGGGATAGACAATGAGCAGTTCTTC. Full variable domain (missing parts from reference TRBV13 and TRBJ2-1): AAGVIQSPRHLIKEKRETATLKCYPIPRHDTVYWYQQGPGQDPQFLISFYEKMQSDKGSIPDRFSAQQFSDYHSELNMSSLELGDSALYFCASVPRGIDNEQFFGPGTRLTVL.

In its sample, this clone was seen a few times. This chain connects TRBV5-4 to TRBJ1-1; D perhaps matches TRBD1 (5 bases). The CDR3 consists of 13 residues. From germline, CDR1 is SGHNT and CDR2 YYREEE (reference sequence). V lost 1 base and J lost 5, with 9 bases in between. In DNA form, the CDR3 reads TGTGCCAGCAGCTTGATGGGGGGAACTGAAGCTTTCTTT. This sequence encodes CASSLMGGTEAFF. The full variable domain, rest sourced from reference TRBV5-4 and TRBJ1-1, is ETGVTQSPTHLIKTRGQQVTLRCSSQSGHNTVSWYQQALGQGPQFIFQYYREEENGRGNFPPRFSGLQFPNYSSELNVNALELDDSALYLCASSLMGGTEAFFGQGTRLTVV.

The CDR3: CASSVGQGLSETQYF. The CDR3 nucleotides are TGTGCCAGCAGCGTGGGACAGGGATTGAGCGAGACCCAGTACTTC. The chain links TRBV28 to TRBJ2-5, with 9 bases fitting TRBD1. This CDR3 is built from 15 residues. V shed 6 bases and J 5 bases; nucleotides not matched to a gene: 10. The germline CDR1 and CDR2 sequences are MDHEN and SYDVKM. Full variable domain (rest looked up from reference TRBV28 and TRBJ2-5): DVKVTQSSRYLVKRTGEKVFLECVQDMDHENMFWYRQDPGLGLRLIYFSYDVKMKEKGDIPEGYSVSREKKERFSLILESASTNQTSMYLCASSVGQGLSETQYFGPGTRLLVL.

The rearrangement uses TRBV4-1 and TRBJ1-1, with a possible D match to TRBD1 (6 bases). V shed 5 bases and J shed 3 bases, with 16 bases lying between them. Germline V lookup: CDR1 MGHRA, CDR2 YSYEKL. There are 15 residues in the CDR3. CDR3 loop: CASSIQQGTDTEAFF. CDR3 bases: TGCGCCAGCAGCATTCAACAGGGAACCGACACTGAAGCTTTCTTT.

V gene TRBV6-1 combines with J gene TRBJ1-1; D is ambiguous. Germline CDR1 MNHNS, CDR2 SASEGT. With 8 bases removed from V and 11 bases from J, the gap between germline ends came to 15 bases. The CDR3 length is 11 residues. The CDR3 loop reads CASSRNLGAFF. CDR3 coding DNA: TGTGCCAGCTCTCGGAACCTCGGGGCTTTCTTT.

V and J are TRBV5-6 and TRBJ2-3, with 13 bases aligning to TRBD2. The CDR3 totals 14 residues. Losses at the gene ends were 3 bases for V and 9 bases for J; bases not matched to a gene: 4. Germline V gene sequence: CDR1 SGHDT, CDR2 YYEEEE. CDR3 amino acids: CASSYGLAGVTQYF. The CDR3 DNA reads as TGTGCCAGCAGCTATGGACTAGCGGGAGTCACGCAGTATTTT.

V is TRBV6-1 and J is TRBJ1-2; 7 positions match TRBD1. This CDR3 has 12 residues. V gave up 8 bases and J gave up 5 bases; unmatched junction bases: 5. Looked up from germline, CDR1 is MNHNS and CDR2 is SASEGT. The CDR3 coding sequence is TGTGCCAGCTTAGGGGGCCTTTATGGCTACACCTTC. Amino acid sequence: CASLGGLYGYTF.

The chain has TRBV7-9 and TRBJ2-7; 12 bases fit TRBD2. Germline values: CDR1 SEHNR, CDR2 FQNEAQ (reference sequence). CDR3 length: 17 residues. The V and J ends lost 3 bases and 5 bases, in that order; junction bases with no gene match: 11. DNA for the CDR3: TGTGCCAGCAGCTTCTCTAGCGGGAGGGGACCCTCGAACGAGCAGTACTTC. Translating it yields CASSFSSGRGPSNEQYF.

The CDR3 bases are TGTGCCAGTAGTATACAGGGACAGTCTAGAGCTTTCTTT. As protein: CASSIQGQSRAFF. The V gene is TRBV19, the J gene TRBJ1-1, with TRBD1 matching over 7 bases. The CDR3 contains 13 residues. From germline, CDR1 is LNHDA and CDR2 SQIVND (reference sequence). J gave up 10 bases and V 2 bases, and 7 bases lay outside the gene matches.

The chain couples TRBV19 to TRBJ1-1, with TRBD1 as a possible D gene (5 bases). V shed 4 bases and J shed 6 bases, with 9 bases lying between them. The CDR3 sequence is 12 residues long. The germline V gene encodes CDR1 LNHDA and CDR2 SQIVND (reference sequence). The CDR3 protein is CASSTFRAEAFF. The CDR3 DNA reads as TGTGCCAGTAGTACCTTCAGGGCTGAAGCTTTCTTT.

The chain is built from TRBV7-9 and TRBJ2-1, with TRBD2 matching over 14 bases. The CDR3 loop spans 16 amino acids. Looked up from germline, CDR1 is SEHNR and CDR2 is FQNEAQ (reference sequence). The V and J ends lost 5 bases and 9 bases, in that order; junction bases with no gene match: 9. As DNA, the CDR3 is TGTGCCAGCAGCCCTTGGGGGACTAGCGGGAGTGGTGAGCAGTTCTTC. It translates to CASSPWGTSGSGEQFF.